The T cell receptor beta chain described here comes from a study of blood T cell repertoires in COVID-19. For the study at large: Spain, Italy and the United States supplied samples that represented acute and convalescent COVID-19. From T cells, B-cell-depleted T cells, or PBMCs came the material, which was cDNA or gDNA.

The J segment lost 0 bases and the V segment lost 5 bases, leaving 5 bases of the junction unmatched. Germline CDR1 and CDR2: MNHEY and SMNVEV (reference sequence). CDR3 size: 15 residues. As handled by the study authors: Amplification of reference gene primers was used by the study to estimate nucleated cell counts. Profiling relied on immunoSEQ multiplex PCR, and the TCRdb table lists in-frame clones only, not all of them. That table gives V, J and clone size, and the DNA gave D and trimming. This sample has roughly 250,000 clones; approximately 80% occur once, and the top ten carry under 5.5%. The clonotype was recovered from a woman over 75 with active or convalescent COVID-19. The sequenced sample was peripheral blood. The rearrangement uses TRBV27 and TRBJ2-7; 9 bases are a match to TRBD1. For the CDR3, the DNA is TGTGCCAGCAGTCGAGGGACAGGGATCTCCTACGAGCAGTACTTC. The encoded protein is CASSRGTGISYEQYF.